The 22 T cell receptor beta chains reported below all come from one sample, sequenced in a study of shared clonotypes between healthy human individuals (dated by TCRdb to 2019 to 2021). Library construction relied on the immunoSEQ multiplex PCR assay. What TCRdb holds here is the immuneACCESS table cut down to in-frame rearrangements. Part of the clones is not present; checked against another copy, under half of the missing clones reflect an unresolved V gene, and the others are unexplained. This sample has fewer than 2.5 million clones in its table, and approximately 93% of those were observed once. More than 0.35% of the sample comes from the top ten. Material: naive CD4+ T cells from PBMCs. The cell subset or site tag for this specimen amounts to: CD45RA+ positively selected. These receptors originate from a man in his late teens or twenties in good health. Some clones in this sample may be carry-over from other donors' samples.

The CDR3 sequence is CASMGAQGDNQPQHF. CDR3 coding DNA: TGTGCCAGCATGGGGGCACAGGGGGACAATCAGCCCCAGCATTTT. This rearrangement joins TRBV6-1 to TRBJ1-5, with TRBD1 matching 8 bases. The length of the CDR3 is 15 residues. Trimming took 7 bases from V and 3 from J; bases not matched to a gene: 8. CDR1 is MNHNS and CDR2 is SASEGT in the germline V gene.

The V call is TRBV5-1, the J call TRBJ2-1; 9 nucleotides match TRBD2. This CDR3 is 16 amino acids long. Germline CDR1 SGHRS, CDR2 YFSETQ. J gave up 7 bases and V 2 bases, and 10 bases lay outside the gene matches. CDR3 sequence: CASSFNLAGDGNEQFF. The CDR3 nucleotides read TGCGCCAGCAGCTTTAATTTAGCGGGAGATGGGAATGAGCAGTTCTTC.

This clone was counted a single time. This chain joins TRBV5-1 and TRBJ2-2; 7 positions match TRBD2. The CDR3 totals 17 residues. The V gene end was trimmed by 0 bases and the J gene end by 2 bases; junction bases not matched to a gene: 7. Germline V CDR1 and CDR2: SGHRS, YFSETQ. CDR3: CASSLALASGNTGELFF. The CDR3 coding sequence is TGCGCCAGCAGCTTGGCACTCGCTAGCGGTAACACCGGGGAGCTGTTTTTT.

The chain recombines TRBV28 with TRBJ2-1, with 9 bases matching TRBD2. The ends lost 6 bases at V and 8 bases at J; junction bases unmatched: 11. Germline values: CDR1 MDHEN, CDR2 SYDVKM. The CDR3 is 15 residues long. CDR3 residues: CASSPNLSGRYEQFF. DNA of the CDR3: TGTGCCAGCAGCCCCAATTTGAGCGGGAGGTATGAGCAGTTCTTC.

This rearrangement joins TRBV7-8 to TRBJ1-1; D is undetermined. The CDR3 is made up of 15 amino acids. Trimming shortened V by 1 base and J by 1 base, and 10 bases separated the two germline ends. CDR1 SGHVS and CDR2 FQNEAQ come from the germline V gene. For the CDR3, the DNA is TGTGCCAGCAGCTTAGTCCCCAGTTGGAACACTGAAGCTTTCTTT. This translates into CASSLVPSWNTEAFF.

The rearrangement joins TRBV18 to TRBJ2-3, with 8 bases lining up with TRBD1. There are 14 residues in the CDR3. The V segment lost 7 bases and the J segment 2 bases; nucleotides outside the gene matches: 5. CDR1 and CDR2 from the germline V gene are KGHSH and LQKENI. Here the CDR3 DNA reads TGTGCCAGCTTAAACCAGGGGGCCACAGATACGCAGTATTTT. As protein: CASLNQGATDTQYF.

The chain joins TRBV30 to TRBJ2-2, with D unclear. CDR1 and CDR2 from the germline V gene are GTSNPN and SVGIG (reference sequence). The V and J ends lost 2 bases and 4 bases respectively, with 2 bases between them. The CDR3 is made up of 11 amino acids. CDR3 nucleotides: TGTGCCTGGAGTACCACCGGGGAGCTGTTTTTT. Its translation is CAWSTTGELFF. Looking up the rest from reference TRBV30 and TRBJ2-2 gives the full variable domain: SQTIHQWPATLVQPVGSPLSLECTVEGTSNPNLYWYRQAAGRGLQLLFYSVGIGQISSEVPQNLSASRPQDRQFILSSKKLLLSDSGFYLCAWSTTGELFFGEGSRLTVL.

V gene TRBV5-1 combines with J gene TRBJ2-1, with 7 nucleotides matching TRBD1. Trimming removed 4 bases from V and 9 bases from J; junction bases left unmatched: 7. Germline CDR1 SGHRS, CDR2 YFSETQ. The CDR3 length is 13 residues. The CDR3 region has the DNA TGCGCCAGCAGCGAAGGGGGCGCGTTTGAGCAGTTCTTC. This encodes CASSEGGAFEQFF. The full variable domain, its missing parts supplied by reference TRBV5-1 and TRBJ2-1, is KAGVTQTPRYLIKTRGQQVTLSCSPISGHRSVSWYQQTPGQGLQFLFEYFSETQRNKGNFPGRFSGRQFSNSRSEMNVSTLELGDSALYLCASSEGGAFEQFFGPGTRLTVL.

The CDR3 DNA reads as TGTGCCAGCAGTGATCCTCTGGGGGGAAGGGCTGAAGCTTTCTTT. Its protein is CASSDPLGGRAEAFF. V usage is TRBV6-1 and J usage is TRBJ1-1, with D possibly TRBD1 on 5 matching bases. Germline V lookup: CDR1 MNHNS, CDR2 SASEGT. The CDR3 is 15 residues long. Trimming removed 3 bases at V and 6 bases at J, with 17 bases between.

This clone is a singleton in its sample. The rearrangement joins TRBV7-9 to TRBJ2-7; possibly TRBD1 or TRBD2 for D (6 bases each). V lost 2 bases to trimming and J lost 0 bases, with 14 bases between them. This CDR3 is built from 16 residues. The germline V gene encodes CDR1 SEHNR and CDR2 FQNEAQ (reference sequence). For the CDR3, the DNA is TGTGCCAGCAGCTTAAGCTTAGGGGGGTTCTCCTACGAGCAGTACTTC. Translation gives CASSLSLGGFSYEQYF.

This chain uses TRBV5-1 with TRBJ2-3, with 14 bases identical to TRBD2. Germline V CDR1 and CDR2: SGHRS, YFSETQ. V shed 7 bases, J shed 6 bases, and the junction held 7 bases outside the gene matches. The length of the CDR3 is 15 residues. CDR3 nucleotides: TGCGCCAGCGGGGGACTAGCGGGAGAAGCGGATACGCAGTATTTT. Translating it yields CASGGLAGEADTQYF.

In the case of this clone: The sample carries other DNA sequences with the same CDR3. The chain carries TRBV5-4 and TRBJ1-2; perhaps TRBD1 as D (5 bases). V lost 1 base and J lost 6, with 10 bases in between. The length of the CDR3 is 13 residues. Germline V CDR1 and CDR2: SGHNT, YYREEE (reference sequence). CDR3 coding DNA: TGTGCCAGCAGCTTGAGGCAGGGCGATGGCTACACCTTC. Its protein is CASSLRQGDGYTF.

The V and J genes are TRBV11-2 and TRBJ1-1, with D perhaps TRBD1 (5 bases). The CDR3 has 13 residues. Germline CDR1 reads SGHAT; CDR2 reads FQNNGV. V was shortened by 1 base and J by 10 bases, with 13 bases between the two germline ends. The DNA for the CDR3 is TGTGCCAGCAGCTTAGTGGAGGGGTTAAGAGCTTTCTTT. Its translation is CASSLVEGLRAFF. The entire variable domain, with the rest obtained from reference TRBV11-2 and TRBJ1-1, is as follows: EAGVAQSPRYKIIEKRQSVAFWCNPISGHATLYWYQQILGQGPKLLIQFQNNGVVDDSQLPKDRFSAERLKGVDSTLKIQPAKLEDSAVYLCASSLVEGLRAFFGQGTRLTVV.

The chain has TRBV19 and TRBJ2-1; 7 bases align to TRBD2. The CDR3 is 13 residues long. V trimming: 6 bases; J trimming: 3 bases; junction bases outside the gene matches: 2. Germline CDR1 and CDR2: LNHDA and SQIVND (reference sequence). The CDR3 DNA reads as TGTGCCAGTAGGTCTAGCGGCTACAATGAGCAGTTCTTC. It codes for CASRSSGYNEQFF.

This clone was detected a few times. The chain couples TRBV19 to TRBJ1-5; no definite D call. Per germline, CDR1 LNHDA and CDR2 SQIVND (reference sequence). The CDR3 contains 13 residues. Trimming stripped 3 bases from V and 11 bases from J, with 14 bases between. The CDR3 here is CASSIVTAGTQHF. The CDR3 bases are TGTGCCAGTAGTATTGTTACAGCAGGCACCCAGCATTTT.

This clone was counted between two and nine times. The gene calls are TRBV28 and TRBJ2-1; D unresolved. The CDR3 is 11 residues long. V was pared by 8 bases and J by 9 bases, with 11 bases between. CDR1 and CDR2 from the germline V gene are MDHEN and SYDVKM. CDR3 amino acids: CASGPRSEQFF. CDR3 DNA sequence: TGTGCCAGCGGCCCGCGGAGTGAGCAGTTCTTC.

CDR3 in amino acids: CASSSNRGSYNEQFF. As DNA, the CDR3 is TGTGCCAGCAGCTCAAACAGGGGGTCCTACAATGAGCAGTTCTTC. The chain recombines TRBV11-2 with TRBJ2-1; 8 bases align to TRBD1. Per the germline V gene, CDR1 is SGHAT and CDR2 is FQNNGV. CDR3 length: 15 amino acids. V was pared by 4 bases and J by 1 base, with 3 bases of the junction left unmatched.

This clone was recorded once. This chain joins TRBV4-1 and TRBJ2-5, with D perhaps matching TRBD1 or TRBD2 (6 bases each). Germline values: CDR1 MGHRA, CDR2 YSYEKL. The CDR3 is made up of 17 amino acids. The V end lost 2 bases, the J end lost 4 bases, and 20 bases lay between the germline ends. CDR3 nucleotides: TGCGCCAGCAGCCAACTGGGGGGCAGCGATGTTCTAGAGACCCAGTACTTC. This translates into CASSQLGGSDVLETQYF.

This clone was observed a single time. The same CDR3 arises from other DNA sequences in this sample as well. The CDR3 sequence: CASSLVAGSTDTQYF. The CDR3 nucleotides read TGCGCCAGCAGCTTGGTCGCTGGTAGCACAGATACGCAGTATTTT. V gene TRBV5-1 combines with J gene TRBJ2-3; no firm D call. This CDR3 is built from 15 residues. Trimming removed 0 bases from V and 0 bases from J, with 8 bases in between. Per germline, CDR1 SGHRS and CDR2 YFSETQ.

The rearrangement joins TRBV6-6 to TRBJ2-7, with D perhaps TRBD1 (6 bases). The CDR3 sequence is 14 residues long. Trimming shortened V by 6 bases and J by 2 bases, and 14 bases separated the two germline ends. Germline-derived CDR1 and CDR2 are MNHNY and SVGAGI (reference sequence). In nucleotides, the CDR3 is TGTGCCAGCAGGTACAGGGAAGGCCCCTACGAGCAGTACTTC. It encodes CASRYREGPYEQYF.

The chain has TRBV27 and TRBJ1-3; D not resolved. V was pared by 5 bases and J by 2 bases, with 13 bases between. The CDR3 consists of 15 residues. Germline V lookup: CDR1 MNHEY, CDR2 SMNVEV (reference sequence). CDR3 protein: CASSPRNGPGNTIYF. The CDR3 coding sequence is TGTGCCAGCAGTCCCCGGAACGGGCCTGGAAACACCATATATTTT.

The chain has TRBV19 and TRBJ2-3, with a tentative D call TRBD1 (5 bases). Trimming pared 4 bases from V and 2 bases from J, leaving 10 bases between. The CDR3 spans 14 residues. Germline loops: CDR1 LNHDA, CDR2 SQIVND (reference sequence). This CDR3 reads CASSRQFPTDTQYF. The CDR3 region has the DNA TGTGCCAGTAGTAGACAGTTCCCCACAGATACGCAGTATTTT.